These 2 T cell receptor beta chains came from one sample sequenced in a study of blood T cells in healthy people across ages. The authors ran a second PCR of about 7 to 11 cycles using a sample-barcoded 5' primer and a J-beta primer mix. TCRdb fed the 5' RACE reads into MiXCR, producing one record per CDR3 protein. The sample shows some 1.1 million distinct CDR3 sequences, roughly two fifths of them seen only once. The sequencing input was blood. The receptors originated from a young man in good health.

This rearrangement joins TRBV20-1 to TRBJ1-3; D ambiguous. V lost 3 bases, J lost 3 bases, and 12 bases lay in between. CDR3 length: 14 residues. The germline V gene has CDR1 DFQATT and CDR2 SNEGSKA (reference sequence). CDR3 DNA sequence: TGCAGTGCTAGTCCGGGCCTCTTTGGAAACACCATATATTTT. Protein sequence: CSASPGLFGNTIYF.

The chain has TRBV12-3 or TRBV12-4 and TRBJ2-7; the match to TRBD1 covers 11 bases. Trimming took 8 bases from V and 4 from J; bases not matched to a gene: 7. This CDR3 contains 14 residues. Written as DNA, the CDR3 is TGTGCCAGCGCAGCCGGGACAGGGGGGTACGAGCAGTACTTC. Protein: CASAAGTGGYEQYF.